This T cell receptor beta chain was captured in a study of blood T cell repertoires in COVID-19. For the study at large: The United States, Italy and Spain supplied acute and convalescent COVID-19 samples.

Authors' data handling: Using reference gene primer amplification, nucleated cell counts were estimated. Sequencing used immunoSEQ multiplex PCR; TCRdb keeps in-frame clones, though not all of them. That table is the source of V, J and clone size, and D and trimming were worked out from the DNA. The sample lists about 210,000 clones, 84% seen once, with around 2.4% in the top ten. This CDR3 contains 15 residues. The germline V and J ends were trimmed by 0 bases and 2 bases, with 9 bases remaining between them. The germline V gene has CDR1 LGHNA and CDR2 YSLEER. The chain links TRBV4-3 to TRBJ2-3; possibly TRBD1 for D (5 bases). Sequences were obtained from peripheral blood. The TCR comes from a man aged 40-55 years who had recovered from COVID-19. CDR3 coding DNA: TGCGCCAGCAGCCAAGACAGGGTCTACACAGATACGCAGTATTTT. It is translated as CASSQDRVYTDTQYF.